The rows below give T cell receptor beta chains drawn from one sample of a study of Tregs in tolerant kidney transplant recipients. The protocol was immunoSEQ multiplex PCR, while the TCRdb copy is restricted to in-frame clones and leaves out a portion. The table lists around 78,000 clones, approximately 90% of them singletons. This specimen was Tregs from blood, taken before the transplant. Receptor source: a human donor who received a combined kidney and bone marrow transplant. Both conserved end residues are part of each CDR3. A D gene is named only where the DNA matches it firmly. Clone size is given for some rows only: seen once, a few or many times, or a class if the clone is expanded.

d_call: TRBD2; clone_size: -; j_call: TRBJ2-2; v_call: TRBV4-2; cdr3_aa: CASSQDTSGSFNTGELFF; cdr3_nt: TGTGCCAGCAGCCAAGACACTAGCGGGAGTTTTAACACCGGGGAGCTGTTTTTT
d_call: -; clone_size: once; j_call: TRBJ2-2; v_call: TRBV27; cdr3_aa: CASSLGLPNTGELFF; cdr3_nt: TGTGCCAGCAGTTTGGGTCTACCGAACACCGGGGAGCTGTTTTTT
d_call: -; clone_size: -; j_call: TRBJ2-3; v_call: TRBV18; cdr3_aa: CASSPEATSTDTQYF; cdr3_nt: TGTGCCAGCTCACCGGAGGCCACAAGCACAGATACGCAGTATTTT
d_call: -; clone_size: -; j_call: TRBJ2-7; v_call: TRBV2; cdr3_aa: CASSELQVEQYF; cdr3_nt: TGTGCCAGCAGTGAATTACAGGTCGAGCAGTACTTC
d_call: -; clone_size: -; j_call: TRBJ2-3; v_call: TRBV6-5; cdr3_aa: CASSYGRGDTQYF; cdr3_nt: TGTGCCAGCAGTTACGGCCGGGGCGATACGCAGTATTTT
d_call: -; clone_size: -; j_call: TRBJ2-7; v_call: TRBV20-1; cdr3_aa: CSARLTYEQYF; cdr3_nt: TGCAGTGCTAGACTAACCTACGAGCAGTACTTC
d_call: TRBD2; clone_size: -; j_call: TRBJ2-1; v_call: TRBV5-1; cdr3_aa: CASSFLGLAGGSAYNEQFF; cdr3_nt: TGCGCCAGCAGCTTCCTAGGACTAGCGGGAGGGTCCGCCTACAATGAGCAGTTCTTC
d_call: TRBD1; clone_size: -; j_call: TRBJ2-5; v_call: TRBV10-3; cdr3_aa: CAISATTGVGETQYF; cdr3_nt: TGTGCCATCAGTGCGACGACAGGGGTGGGGGAGACCCAGTACTTC
d_call: -; clone_size: -; j_call: TRBJ2-2; v_call: TRBV11-3; cdr3_aa: CASSRGTPYTGELFF; cdr3_nt: TGTGCCAGCAGCCGGGGGACCCCCTACACCGGGGAGCTGTTTTTT
d_call: -; clone_size: -; j_call: TRBJ1-1; v_call: TRBV19; cdr3_aa: CASRHTNTEAFF; cdr3_nt: TGTGCCAGCCGACACACGAACACTGAAGCTTTCTTT
d_call: -; clone_size: -; j_call: TRBJ2-3; v_call: TRBV5-1; cdr3_aa: CASSLGVVRF; cdr3_nt: TGCGCCAGCAGCTTGGGGGTGGTTAGATTT
d_call: TRBD1; clone_size: -; j_call: TRBJ1-5; v_call: TRBV6-5; cdr3_aa: CASSGTAGSQHF; cdr3_nt: TGTGCCAGCAGCGGGACAGCGGGGTCCCAGCATTTT
d_call: -; clone_size: once; j_call: TRBJ1-1; v_call: TRBV27; cdr3_aa: CASSREGASTEAFF; cdr3_nt: TGTGCCAGCAGTCGGGAAGGGGCGAGCACTGAAGCTTTCTTT
d_call: -; clone_size: -; j_call: TRBJ1-2; v_call: TRBV29-1; cdr3_aa: CSVDRENTNYGYTF; cdr3_nt: TGCAGCGTTGACCGGGAAAATACGAACTATGGCTACACCTTC
d_call: TRBD1; clone_size: -; j_call: TRBJ1-6; v_call: TRBV18; cdr3_aa: CASSQTGVGSPLHF; cdr3_nt: TGTGCCAGCTCGCAAACAGGGGTAGGTTCACCCCTCCACTTT
d_call: -; clone_size: -; j_call: TRBJ1-5; v_call: TRBV28; cdr3_aa: CASSTIGPSNQPQHF; cdr3_nt: TGTGCCAGCAGCACAATCGGACCTAGCAATCAGCCCCAGCATTTT
d_call: -; clone_size: once; j_call: TRBJ2-1; v_call: TRBV5-1; cdr3_aa: CASTSGTNSYNEQFF; cdr3_nt: TGCGCCAGCACTTCCGGGACAAATTCCTACAATGAGCAGTTCTTC
d_call: TRBD2; clone_size: -; j_call: TRBJ2-7; v_call: TRBV7-2; cdr3_aa: CASSLTSWGGSYEQYF; cdr3_nt: TGTGCCAGCAGCTTAACGAGTTGGGGGGGGTCCTACGAGCAGTACTTC
d_call: -; clone_size: -; j_call: TRBJ2-5; v_call: TRBV25-1; cdr3_aa: CASGGSGKETQYF; cdr3_nt: TGTGCCAGCGGAGGTAGCGGAAAAGAGACCCAGTACTTC
d_call: -; clone_size: -; j_call: TRBJ2-3; v_call: TRBV9; cdr3_aa: CASSATVDTQYF; cdr3_nt: TGTGCCAGCAGCGCTACGGTAGATACGCAGTATTTT
d_call: -; clone_size: -; j_call: TRBJ1-5; v_call: TRBV7-9; cdr3_aa: CASSPKADQPQHF; cdr3_nt: TGTGCCAGCAGCCCAAAGGCTGATCAGCCCCAGCATTTT
d_call: TRBD2; clone_size: -; j_call: TRBJ2-6; v_call: TRBV5-1; cdr3_aa: CASSRGLAGFSGANVLTF; cdr3_nt: TGCGCCAGCAGCCGCGGGTTAGCGGGATTCTCTGGGGCCAACGTCCTGACTTTC